The clone carrying this T cell receptor (beta chain) was observed a few times. Its antigen is unidentified. The data were taken from a study of blood T cells in healthy people across ages. V lost 3 bases and J lost 2; bases outside the gene matches: 3. CDR1 SGDLS and CDR2 YYNGEE come from the germline V gene. This CDR3 spans 15 amino acids. Alongside a J-beta primer mix, a sample-barcoded 5' primer served in a second PCR lasting about 7 to 12 cycles. A single record per CDR3 protein comes from TCRdb applying MiXCR to the 5' RACE reads. The sample yields some 760,000 distinct CDR3 sequences, 25% seen once. Ten milliliters of peripheral blood were drawn from each donor. Study-level points and caveats: Across the age range, TCR beta diversity per million T cells fell in a roughly linear way. Naive T cell percentage by flow cytometry tracked strongly with beta diversity.

The same data also went into a second study, on T cells of mothers and their children. From that paper: Related mother and child pairs showed slightly greater overlap (not significant) than unrelated pairs did.

This sequence was found in a boy aged 10-17 years in good health. V usage is TRBV9 and J usage is TRBJ2-5; 11 bases line up with TRBD2. The sequencing sample was made of blood. The CDR3 sequence: CASSAGTSGQETQYF. The DNA for the CDR3 is TGTGCCAGCAGCGCCGGGACTAGCGGTCAAGAGACCCAGTACTTC.